This entry is about one TCR beta chain. The clone's antigen remains unknown. Base qualities are not at hand, and no much larger clone is one base apart. V sheds 3 bases and J sheds 1 base, leaving 12 bases between their ends. CDR1 and CDR2, per the germline V gene, are SGHTA and FQGNSA. The CDR3 covers 16 residues, taking in both the cysteine and the phenylalanine. Only the CDR3 part of the read is kept: 48 bases, read in frame from the first base. The data derive from a study of control samples from healthy donors and cancer patients (dated by TCRdb to 2020 to 2021). The library was produced with the immunoSEQ multiplex PCR assay. Held by TCRdb, this immuneACCESS table contains in-frame sequences only and omits some clones. Under half of the omission traces to an unresolved V gene where checked; the cause of the rest is unknown. The sample yields around 75,000 clones; 84% were counted once. Approximately 30% of the sample is in the top ten clones.

The receptor was isolated from a man in his fifties or sixties in good health. Sequencing used blood. The sequence is built from TRBV7-2 and TRBJ2-2, and possibly TRBD1, on 5 matching bases. The sequenced DNA is TGTGCCAGCAGCTTCCACCGCCAGGGGAACACCGGGGAGCTGTTTTTT. Its product reads: CASSFHRQGNTGELFF.